This T cell receptor (beta chain) is from a study of a mutant IDH1 vaccine in newly diagnosed glioma. Background on the study: Once 4-6 weeks had passed after radiotherapy alone, vaccination started, or it started with temozolomide cycles. Study-level results: Changes in top peripheral clonotypes did not appear linked to pseudoprogression.

Time point specified: week 47, end of study. Each vaccine dose was 300 ug of mutant IDH1 20-mer peptide, with topical imiquimod. Vaccinations, eight in total, occurred in weeks 1, 3, 5, 7, 11, 15, 19, 23. A note on this clone: What it binds is unknown.

Assay: immunoSEQ multiplex PCR; the TCRdb copy retains only in-frame clones and omits some. In the table there are tens of thousands of clones, roughly 84% of which are singletons. Between the trimmed V and J ends, which lost 5 bases and 2 bases, there was a span of 9 bases. In germline, CDR1 is SGHAT, CDR2 FQNNGV. This CDR3 spans 13 amino acids. The TCR originated in a woman aged 25 to 39 with glioma. Some clones in this sample may be carry-over from other donors' samples. The rearrangement joins TRBV11-2 to TRBJ1-2; D gene ambiguous. This specimen was PBMCs, taken from a glioma patient whose treatment included an IDH1 peptide vaccine. CDR3 region: CASSPTENYGYTF. The CDR3 coding sequence is TGTGCCAGCAGCCCAACAGAGAACTATGGCTACACCTTC.